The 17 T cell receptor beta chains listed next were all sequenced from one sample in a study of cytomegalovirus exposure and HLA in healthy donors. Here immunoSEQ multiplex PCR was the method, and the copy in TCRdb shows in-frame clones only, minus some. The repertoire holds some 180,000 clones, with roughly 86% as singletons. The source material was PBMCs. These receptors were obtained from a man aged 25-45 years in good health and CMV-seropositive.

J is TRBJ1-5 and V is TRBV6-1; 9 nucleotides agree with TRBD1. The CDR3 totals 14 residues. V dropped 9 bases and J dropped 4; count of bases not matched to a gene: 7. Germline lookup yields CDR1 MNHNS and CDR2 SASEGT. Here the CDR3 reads CASTPGQGNQPQHF. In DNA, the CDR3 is TGTGCCAGTACCCCGGGACAGGGAAATCAGCCCCAGCATTTT.

The CDR3 DNA reads as TGTGCCGCCCCGGGTCGACAGGGGGGGATGAACACTGAAGCTTTCTTT. This encodes CAAPGRQGGMNTEAFF. The chain links TRBV28 to TRBJ1-1; TRBD1 matches 9 bases. Trimming removed 11 bases from V and 0 bases from J; junction bases left unmatched: 13. Per germline, CDR1 MDHEN and CDR2 SYDVKM. The CDR3 contains 16 residues.

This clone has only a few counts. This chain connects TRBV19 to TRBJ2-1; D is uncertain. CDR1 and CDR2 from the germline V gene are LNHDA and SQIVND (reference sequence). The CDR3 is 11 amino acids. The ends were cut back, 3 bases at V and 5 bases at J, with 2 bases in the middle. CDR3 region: CASSMNNEQFF. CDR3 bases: TGTGCCAGTAGTATGAACAATGAGCAGTTCTTC. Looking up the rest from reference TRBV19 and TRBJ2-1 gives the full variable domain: DGGITQSPKYLFRKEGQNVTLSCEQNLNHDAMYWYRQDPGQGLRLIYYSQIVNDFQKGDIAEGYSVSREKKESFPLTVTSAQKNPTAFYLCASSMNNEQFFGPGTRLTVL.

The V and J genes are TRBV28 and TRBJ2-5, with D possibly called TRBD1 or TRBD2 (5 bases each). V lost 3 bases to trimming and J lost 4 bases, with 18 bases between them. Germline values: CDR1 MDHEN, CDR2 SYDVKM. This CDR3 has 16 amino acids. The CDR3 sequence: CASSFAGTGTGETQYF. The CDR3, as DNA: TGTGCCAGCAGTTTCGCAGGGACCGGGACCGGAGAGACCCAGTACTTC.

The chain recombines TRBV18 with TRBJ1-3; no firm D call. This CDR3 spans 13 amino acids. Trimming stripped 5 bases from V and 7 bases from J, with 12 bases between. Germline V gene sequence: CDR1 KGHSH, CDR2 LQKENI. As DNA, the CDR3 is TGTGCCAGCTCAATCGGGGAAAGCAACACCATATATTTT. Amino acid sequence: CASSIGESNTIYF.

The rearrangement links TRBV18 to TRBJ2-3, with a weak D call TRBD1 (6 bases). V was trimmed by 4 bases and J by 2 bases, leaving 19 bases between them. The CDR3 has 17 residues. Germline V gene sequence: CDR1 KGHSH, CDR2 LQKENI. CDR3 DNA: TGTGCCAGCTCACACTATCCGGGACACACCACCACAGATACGCAGTATTTT. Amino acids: CASSHYPGHTTTDTQYF. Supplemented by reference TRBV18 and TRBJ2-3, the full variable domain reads NAGVMQNPRHLVRRRGQEARLRCSPMKGHSHVYWYRQLPEEGLKFMVYLQKENIIDESGMPKERFSAEFPKEGPSILRIQQVVRGDSAAYFCASSHYPGHTTTDTQYFGPGTRLTVL.

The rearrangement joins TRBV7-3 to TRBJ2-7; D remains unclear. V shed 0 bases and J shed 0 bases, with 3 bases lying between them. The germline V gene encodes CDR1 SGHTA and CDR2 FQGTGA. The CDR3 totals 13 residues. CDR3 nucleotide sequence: TGTGCCAGCAGCTTAACAAGCTCCTACGAGCAGTACTTC. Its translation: CASSLTSSYEQYF.

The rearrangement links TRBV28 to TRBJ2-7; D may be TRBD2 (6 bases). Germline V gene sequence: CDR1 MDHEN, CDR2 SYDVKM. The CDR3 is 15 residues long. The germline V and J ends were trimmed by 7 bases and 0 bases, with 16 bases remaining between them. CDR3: CASTPQATSSYEQYF. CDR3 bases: TGTGCCAGCACCCCACAGGCGACTAGCTCCTACGAGCAGTACTTC.

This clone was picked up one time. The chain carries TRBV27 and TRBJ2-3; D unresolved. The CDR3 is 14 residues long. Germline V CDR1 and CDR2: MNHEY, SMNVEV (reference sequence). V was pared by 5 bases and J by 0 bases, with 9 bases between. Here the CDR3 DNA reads TGTGCCAGCAGTGACTCTCTGAGCACAGATACGCAGTATTTT. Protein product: CASSDSLSTDTQYF.

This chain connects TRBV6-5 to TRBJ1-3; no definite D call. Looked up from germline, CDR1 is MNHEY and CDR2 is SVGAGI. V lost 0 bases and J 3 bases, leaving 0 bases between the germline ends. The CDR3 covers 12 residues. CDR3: CASSYSGNTIYF. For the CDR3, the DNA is TGTGCCAGCAGTTACTCTGGAAACACCATATATTTT.

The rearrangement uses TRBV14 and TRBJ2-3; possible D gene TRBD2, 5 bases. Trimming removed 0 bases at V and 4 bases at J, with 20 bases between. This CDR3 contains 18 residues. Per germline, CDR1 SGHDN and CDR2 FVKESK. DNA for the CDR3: TGTGCCAGCAGCCAAGATAGTACGACTATCACTCGGTCAGATACGCAGTATTTT. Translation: CASSQDSTTITRSDTQYF.

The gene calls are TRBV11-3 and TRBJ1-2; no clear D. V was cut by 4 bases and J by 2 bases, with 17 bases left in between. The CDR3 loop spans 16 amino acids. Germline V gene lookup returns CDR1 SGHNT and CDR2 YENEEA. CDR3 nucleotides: TGTGCCAGCAGCTCCGGAAGGGCGGCAGACAACTATGGCTACACCTTC. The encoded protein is CASSSGRAADNYGYTF.

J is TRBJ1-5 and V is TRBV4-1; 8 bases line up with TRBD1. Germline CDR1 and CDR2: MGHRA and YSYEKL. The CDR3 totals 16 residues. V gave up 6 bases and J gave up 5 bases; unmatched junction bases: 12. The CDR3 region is CASRTHQDREDQPQHF. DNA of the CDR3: TGCGCCAGCAGAACCCACCAGGACAGGGAGGATCAGCCCCAGCATTTT.

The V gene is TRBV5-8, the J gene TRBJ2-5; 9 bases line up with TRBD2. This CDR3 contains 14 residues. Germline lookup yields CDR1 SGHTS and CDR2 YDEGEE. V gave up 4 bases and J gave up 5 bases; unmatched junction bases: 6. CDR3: CASSLAGNGETQYF. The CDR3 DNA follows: TGTGCCAGCAGCCTAGCGGGAAATGGGGAGACCCAGTACTTC.

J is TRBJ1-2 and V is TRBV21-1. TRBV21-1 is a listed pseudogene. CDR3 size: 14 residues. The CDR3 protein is CASLVIGGTYGYTF. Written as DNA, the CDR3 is TGTGCCAGCCTAGTAATAGGAGGGACCTATGGCTACACCTTC.

Here the CDR3 DNA reads TGTGCCAGCAGCTCTCAGGGGGAGCAGTTCTTC. It translates to CASSSQGEQFF. The gene calls are TRBV11-3 and TRBJ2-1, with D perhaps matching TRBD1 (6 bases). V was cut by 4 bases and J by 10 bases, with 8 bases left in between. The CDR3 sequence is 11 residues long. Germline V gene lookup returns CDR1 SGHNT and CDR2 YENEEA.

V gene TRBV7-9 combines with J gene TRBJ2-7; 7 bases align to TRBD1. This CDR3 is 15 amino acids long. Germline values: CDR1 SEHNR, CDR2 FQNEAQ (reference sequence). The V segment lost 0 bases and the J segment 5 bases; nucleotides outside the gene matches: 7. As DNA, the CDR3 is TGTGCCAGCAGCTTAGCCCGGTTAGACAGGGACGAGCAGTACTTC. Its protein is CASSLARLDRDEQYF.